Shown below are 9 T cell receptor beta chains from a single sample sequenced in a study of T cell clonotyping in hematopoietic cell transplantation. Time point reported: recipient sample about 28 days before transplant, after cytoreduction. Produced via immunoSEQ multiplex PCR; TCRdb's table is partial and in-frame only. The table has 5,500 to 6,500 clones, roughly 97% seen once. Here the sequenced sample was peripheral blood mononuclear cells, taken before stem cell transplant. These receptors came from a man between 65 and 85 years old with acute myeloid leukemia. Some clones in this sample may be carry-over from other donors' samples.

This sequence joins TRBV12-2 and TRBJ2-6; the table assigns TRBD2, which was not confirmed against the DNA. TRBV12-2 constitutes a pseudogene. The CDR3 runs to 16 residues. CDR3 sequence: CASRLSPLDGANVLTF. In DNA, the CDR3 is TGTGCAAGTCGCTTAAGTCCCTTAGATGGGGCCAACGTCCTGACTTTC.

This clone was picked up one time. J is TRBJ1-5 and V is TRBV14; D gene ambiguous. V was clipped by 2 bases and J by 5 bases, with 4 bases between them. Germline-derived CDR1 and CDR2 are SGHDN and FVKESK. The CDR3 is made up of 12 amino acids. The CDR3 region has the DNA TGTGCCAGCAGCCAAAATGATCAGCCCCAGCATTTT. Amino acids: CASSQNDQPQHF.

The V and J genes are TRBV7-3 and TRBJ2-1; D ambiguous. With 4 bases removed from V and 7 bases from J, the gap between germline ends came to 14 bases. The CDR3 loop spans 14 amino acids. Germline values: CDR1 SGHTA, CDR2 FQGTGA. As DNA, the CDR3 is TGTGCCAGCAGCTCCTCGAGAGGTGGGAATGAGCAGTTCTTC. Amino acids: CASSSSRGGNEQFF. Supplemented by reference TRBV7-3 and TRBJ2-1, the full variable domain reads GAGVSQTPSNKVTEKGKYVELRCDPISGHTALYWYRQSLGQGPEFLIYFQGTGAADDSGLPNDRFFAVRPEGSVSTLKIQRTERGDSAVYLCASSSSRGGNEQFFGPGTRLTVL.

The chain couples TRBV6-1 to TRBJ2-7; perhaps D is TRBD1 or TRBD2 (5 bases each). The germline V gene encodes CDR1 MNHNS and CDR2 SASEGT. There are 14 residues in the CDR3. V gave up 0 bases and J gave up 6 bases, with 12 bases separating them. Here the CDR3 reads CASSEARWGTEQYF. The CDR3 nucleotides read TGTGCCAGCAGTGAAGCGCGTTGGGGGACCGAGCAGTACTTC.

This chain connects TRBV6-1 to TRBJ2-7; 7 bases align to TRBD2. The CDR3 contains 13 residues. V shed 5 bases and J 2 bases; nucleotides not matched to a gene: 3. CDR1 is MNHNS and CDR2 is SASEGT in the germline V gene. The CDR3, as DNA: TGTGCCAGCAGTCCTAGCGGTCCCTACGAGCAGTACTTC. Translation gives CASSPSGPYEQYF.

The CDR3 reads CASTQTKGFLGGQPQHF. CDR3 sequence (DNA): TGTGCCAGCACCCAAACGAAGGGGTTTCTTGGAGGTCAGCCCCAGCATTTT. This sequence joins TRBV28 and TRBJ1-5; weak D call: TRBD1 (5 bases). Trimming removed 7 bases at V and 6 bases at J, with 25 bases between. CDR3 length equals 17 residues. Per germline, CDR1 MDHEN and CDR2 SYDVKM. Supplemented by reference TRBV28 and TRBJ1-5, the full variable domain reads DVKVTQSSRYLVKRTGEKVFLECVQDMDHENMFWYRQDPGLGLRLIYFSYDVKMKEKGDIPEGYSVSREKKERFSLILESASTNQTSMYLCASTQTKGFLGGQPQHFGDGTRLSIL.

The rearrangement links TRBV4-2 to TRBJ2-7; D is undetermined. Looked up from germline, CDR1 is LGHNA and CDR2 is YNFKEQ. CDR3 length equals 16 residues. The V gene lost 0 bases and the J gene lost 0 bases, with 12 bases spanning the gap. The CDR3 sequence is CASSQDEASYSYEQYF. CDR3 DNA: TGTGCCAGCAGCCAAGATGAGGCCTCCTACTCCTACGAGCAGTACTTC.

The chain recombines TRBV6-1 with TRBJ1-1; D not resolved. V shed 7 bases and J shed 0 bases, with 6 bases lying between them. This CDR3 spans 12 amino acids. Germline CDR1 MNHNS, CDR2 SASEGT. This CDR3 reads CASKRVNTEAFF. The CDR3 nucleotides read TGTGCCAGCAAGAGGGTGAACACTGAAGCTTTCTTT.

The chain carries TRBV4-2 and TRBJ2-1; 7 nucleotides match TRBD1. The CDR3 totals 15 residues. Germline V gene sequence: CDR1 LGHNA, CDR2 YNFKEQ. Trimming at V came to 0 bases and at J to 5 bases, leaving 4 bases not matched to a gene. The CDR3 reads CASSQDGTENNEQFF. The DNA for the CDR3 is TGTGCCAGCAGCCAAGATGGGACAGAAAACAATGAGCAGTTCTTC.